Each of the 13 T cell receptor beta chains below was sequenced from the same sample in a study of long-term antiretroviral therapy in people with HIV. Researchers report immunoSEQ v3.0 was run at survey level. Sequencing used immunoSEQ multiplex PCR; TCRdb keeps in-frame clones, though not all of them. The sample yields 15,000 to 20,000 clones, 70% to 90% seen once. The specimen comprised unsorted PBMCs, sampled 6.9 years after starting antiretroviral therapy. These receptors were obtained from a man aged 50-59 years with HIV.

The chain uses TRBV6-6 and TRBJ2-7; D is perhaps TRBD1 (6 bases). The CDR3 consists of 15 residues. V shed 0 bases and J shed 0 bases, with 9 bases lying between them. Germline values: CDR1 MNHNY, CDR2 SVGAGI (reference sequence). The CDR3 DNA reads TGTGCCAGCAGTTACTCGAGGGACACCTCCTACGAGCAGTACTTC. Its translation: CASSYSRDTSYEQYF.

V gene TRBV18 combines with J gene TRBJ2-1; possible D gene TRBD1, 6 bases. Trimming pared 2 bases from V and 8 bases from J, leaving 10 bases between. Germline CDR1 reads KGHSH; CDR2 reads LQKENI. CDR3 length equals 13 residues. CDR3 residues: CASSPLGGHEQFF. In DNA, the CDR3 is TGTGCCAGCTCACCATTAGGGGGACATGAGCAGTTCTTC.

V and J are TRBV6-4 and TRBJ1-2; 7 bases agree with TRBD1. The CDR3 loop spans 13 amino acids. The germline V gene has CDR1 MRHNA and CDR2 SNTAGT. V was clipped by 6 bases and J by 4 bases; unmatched bases: 5. CDR3 DNA: TGTGCCAGCAGCGCCCAGGGGGGCTATGGCTACACCTTC. It specifies CASSAQGGYGYTF.

J is TRBJ2-7 and V is TRBV13, with D maybe TRBD2 (5 bases). The V end lost 0 bases, the J end lost 7 bases, and 13 bases lay between the germline ends. Germline CDR1 and CDR2: PRHDT and FYEKMQ (reference sequence). CDR3 length equals 14 residues. CDR3 DNA: TGTGCCAGCAGCTTAGGCCGGGGTTTGCGTGAGCAGTACTTC. Its protein product is CASSLGRGLREQYF.

The chain employs TRBV7-9 and TRBJ2-1; perhaps D is TRBD1 or TRBD2 (5 bases each). CDR1 is SEHNR and CDR2 is FQNEAQ in the germline V gene (reference sequence). The CDR3 totals 16 residues. V was shortened by 2 bases and J by 2 bases, with 13 bases between the two germline ends. The CDR3 bases are TGTGCCAGCAGCTTAAGTAAACGGGGCGCCTACAATGAGCAGTTCTTC. Amino acid sequence: CASSLSKRGAYNEQFF. The whole variable domain, remainder taken from reference TRBV7-9 and TRBJ2-1, is DTGVSQNPRHKITKRGQNVTFRCDPISEHNRLYWYRQTLGQGPEFLTYFQNEAQLEKSRLLSDRFSAERPKGSFSTLEIQRTEQGDSAMYLCASSLSKRGAYNEQFFGPGTRLTVL.

This sequence joins TRBV5-6 and TRBJ1-6; 12 bases map to TRBD1. Looked up from germline, CDR1 is SGHDT and CDR2 is YYEEEE. The CDR3 extends over 14 amino acids. The trim removed 3 bases at V and 13 bases at J, leaving 5 bases unmatched. CDR3 residues: CASSSGTGGFPLHF. CDR3 bases: TGTGCCAGCAGCTCCGGGACAGGGGGCTTTCCCCTCCACTTT.

The chain joins TRBV4-2 to TRBJ2-2; the match to TRBD2 covers 15 bases. J gave up 3 bases and V 4 bases, and 6 bases lay outside the gene matches. The CDR3 has 18 amino acids. Germline lookup yields CDR1 LGHNA and CDR2 YNFKEQ. CDR3 residues: CASSLGLAGGPDTGELFF. The CDR3 DNA reads as TGTGCCAGCAGCCTCGGACTAGCGGGAGGGCCGGACACCGGGGAGCTGTTTTTT.

The chain has TRBV14 and TRBJ2-3; D is unresolved. Germline lookup yields CDR1 SGHDN and CDR2 FVKESK. V lost 3 bases and J 4 bases, leaving 11 bases between the germline ends. This CDR3 is built from 14 residues. CDR3 region: CASSHVTLPDTQYF. DNA of the CDR3: TGTGCCAGCAGCCACGTAACATTACCAGATACGCAGTATTTT.

The V gene is TRBV28, the J gene TRBJ1-2, with D hard to call. V gave up 5 bases and J gave up 4 bases, with 17 bases separating them. Germline CDR1 MDHEN, CDR2 SYDVKM. CDR3 size: 15 residues. Here the CDR3 reads CASSPSVGVGYGYTF. In nucleotides, the CDR3 is TGTGCCAGCAGTCCCTCGGTGGGTGTAGGCTATGGCTACACCTTC.

This chain joins TRBV15 and TRBJ2-1; a possible D gene is TRBD1 (6 bases). Germline V gene lookup returns CDR1 LNHNV and CDR2 YYDKDF (reference sequence). V lost 4 bases, J lost 8 bases, and 12 bases lay in between. The CDR3 is made up of 13 amino acids. The DNA of the CDR3 is TGTGCCACCAGCAAGGGGGTAGTCGATGAGCAGTTCTTC. This codes for CATSKGVVDEQFF. The full variable domain, completed using reference TRBV15 and TRBJ2-1, is DAMVIQNPRYQVTQFGKPVTLSCSQTLNHNVMYWYQQKSSQAPKLLFHYYDKDFNNEADTPDNFQSRRPNTSFCFLDIRSPGLGDTAMYLCATSKGVVDEQFFGPGTRLTVL.

The rearrangement uses TRBV13 and TRBJ1-2, with 9 bases aligning to TRBD1. The CDR3 consists of 14 residues. The V segment lost 5 bases and the J segment 4 bases; nucleotides outside the gene matches: 5. The V gene's germline CDR1 is PRHDT and CDR2 FYEKMQ (reference sequence). The CDR3 DNA is TGTGCCAGCAGCCACGGGACAGGGAGCTATGGCTACACCTTC. Translation gives CASSHGTGSYGYTF. Full variable domain (missing parts from reference TRBV13 and TRBJ1-2): AAGVIQSPRHLIKEKRETATLKCYPIPRHDTVYWYQQGPGQDPQFLISFYEKMQSDKGSIPDRFSAQQFSDYHSELNMSSLELGDSALYFCASSHGTGSYGYTFGSGTRLTVV.

The rearrangement uses TRBV19 and TRBJ2-7; no clear D gene. Trimming removed 8 bases from V and 6 bases from J, with 17 bases in between. CDR3 size: 13 residues. CDR1 and CDR2 from the germline V gene are LNHDA and SQIVND (reference sequence). The CDR3 loop is CASAAGSVGEQYF. The CDR3 DNA reads as TGTGCCAGTGCAGCCGGGTCGGTCGGCGAGCAGTACTTC.

The chain couples TRBV7-9 to TRBJ2-5, with 10 bases aligning to TRBD1. V lost 5 bases, J lost 5 bases, and 5 bases stayed unmatched. Germline V gene lookup returns CDR1 SEHNR and CDR2 FQNEAQ (reference sequence). The length of the CDR3 is 14 residues. CDR3 loop: CASSMDRGGETQYF. The DNA of the CDR3 is TGTGCCAGCAGCATGGACAGGGGGGGTGAGACCCAGTACTTC.